One and the same sample provided the 30 T cell receptor beta chains below, sequenced in a study of cytomegalovirus exposure and HLA in healthy donors. PCR employed 60 Vbeta and 13 Jbeta primers. The repertoire was sequenced with immunoSEQ multiplex PCR; TCRdb's copy has only in-frame clones and lacks some. The sample lists 85,000 to 130,000 clones, around three quarters occurring once. Sequencing input: PBMCs. All receptors come from a female donor in good health and CMV-seropositive.

The chain links TRBV9 to TRBJ2-7; 8 bases agree with TRBD1. The CDR3 runs to 12 residues. V was pared by 6 bases and J by 6 bases, with 5 bases of the junction left unmatched. Germline V lookup: CDR1 SGDLS, CDR2 YYNGEE. CDR3 in DNA: TGTGCCAGCAACATACAGGGGGGCGAGCAGTACTTC. Protein product: CASNIQGGEQYF.

The sample holds a few counts of this clone. The chain is built from TRBV18 and TRBJ1-3; no definite D call. This CDR3 has 17 residues. The germline gives CDR1 KGHSH, CDR2 LQKENI. V shed 0 bases and J shed 1 base, with 13 bases lying between them. As DNA, the CDR3 is TGTGCCAGCTCACCACCAAGGGCCGGAGGGTCTGGAAACACCATATATTTT. This sequence encodes CASSPPRAGGSGNTIYF.

The chain is built from TRBV6-4 and TRBJ2-1; possibly TRBD2 for D (6 bases). Germline V gene data show CDR1 as MRHNA and CDR2 as SNTAGT. The V end was cut by 6 bases, the J end by 5 bases, with 11 bases between. The CDR3 sequence is 13 residues long. The CDR3 loop reads CASRRASDNEQFF. The CDR3 nucleotides read TGTGCCAGCAGGAGGGCTAGCGACAATGAGCAGTTCTTC.

This clone was seen a handful of times. This chain connects TRBV11-2 to TRBJ2-5, with TRBD1 identical over 8 bases. The J segment lost 4 bases and the V segment lost 5 bases, leaving 12 bases of the junction unmatched. The CDR3 runs 16 residues. The germline V gene encodes CDR1 SGHAT and CDR2 FQNNGV. The CDR3 nucleotides read TGTGCCAGCAGCCCAGGAGAGACAGGGGTTACAGAGACCCAGTACTTC. It encodes CASSPGETGVTETQYF. The variable domain in full, completed from reference TRBV11-2 and TRBJ2-5, reads EAGVAQSPRYKIIEKRQSVAFWCNPISGHATLYWYQQILGQGPKLLIQFQNNGVVDDSQLPKDRFSAERLKGVDSTLKIQPAKLEDSAVYLCASSPGETGVTETQYFGPGTRLLVL.

The chain employs TRBV9 and TRBJ2-3; 9 bases map to TRBD2. Germline V lookup: CDR1 SGDLS, CDR2 YYNGEE. The CDR3 runs 16 residues. The V and J ends lost 2 bases and 2 bases, in that order; junction bases with no gene match: 6. The CDR3, as DNA: TGTGCCAGCAGCGTTAGGCGGGAGGGCCCCACAGATACGCAGTATTTT. Translated: CASSVRREGPTDTQYF.

This clone has only one observation. The V gene is TRBV7-8, the J gene TRBJ2-2; 9 bases are shared with TRBD1. Germline V CDR1 and CDR2: SGHVS, FQNEAQ. With 3 bases clipped from V and 5 bases from J, the junction kept 4 bases outside the gene matches. The CDR3 has 15 amino acids. CDR3 residues: CASSLGQGRTGELFF. In DNA, the CDR3 is TGTGCCAGCAGCTTGGGACAGGGAAGGACCGGGGAGCTGTTTTTT.

The genes are TRBV5-6 and TRBJ1-6; D may be TRBD1 (5 bases). This CDR3 contains 15 residues. The V end was cut by 4 bases, the J end by 7 bases, with 15 bases between. CDR1 is SGHDT and CDR2 is YYEEEE in the germline V gene. The CDR3 nucleotides are TGTGCCAGCAGCCCGACGGGGGTGGCCAATTCACCCCTCCACTTT. Translating gives CASSPTGVANSPLHF.

The chain joins TRBV19 to TRBJ2-1; 8 bases are a match to TRBD2. J gave up 2 bases and V 5 bases, and 5 bases lay outside the gene matches. Germline-derived CDR1 and CDR2 are LNHDA and SQIVND (reference sequence). This CDR3 spans 15 amino acids. CDR3 residues: CASSHTSGAYNEQFF. The CDR3 DNA reads as TGTGCCAGTAGTCATACTAGCGGCGCCTACAATGAGCAGTTCTTC.

The rearrangement uses TRBV7-9 and TRBJ2-1; TRBD2 aligns across 12 bases. J lost 7 bases, V lost 5 bases, and 12 bases had no gene match. The CDR3 totals 17 residues. Germline CDR1 reads SEHNR; CDR2 reads FQNEAQ (reference sequence). The CDR3 DNA is TGTGCCAGCAGCCCCCCCCTAGCGGGAGGGCCGGGGAATGAGCAGTTCTTC. Amino acid sequence: CASSPPLAGGPGNEQFF.

Worth noting for this clone: An end of the junction does not agree with germline; a read error may underlie this. The chain has TRBV7-9 and TRBJ1-2; TRBD1 is a possible D gene (5 bases). CDR1 and CDR2 from the germline V gene are SEHNR and FQNEAQ (reference sequence). The CDR3 is 15 residues long. The CDR3 spells CSSSLAGQPDYGYTF. The CDR3 nucleotides are TGTTCCAGCAGCTTAGCGGGGCAGCCTGACTATGGCTACACCTTC.

The genes are TRBV4-1 and TRBJ1-2; 8 bases align to TRBD1. CDR3 length: 15 residues. The V and J ends lost 2 bases and 0 bases, in that order; junction bases with no gene match: 2. Germline V gives CDR1 MGHRA, CDR2 YSYEKL. The CDR3 loop is CASSQSQGANYGYTF. The CDR3 region has the DNA TGCGCCAGCAGCCAATCACAGGGGGCTAACTATGGCTACACCTTC.

This chain uses TRBV13 with TRBJ1-2, with D possibly matching TRBD1 (6 bases). CDR1 and CDR2 from the germline V gene are PRHDT and FYEKMQ (reference sequence). CDR3 length: 13 residues. Trimming cost V 5 bases and J 6 bases, with 13 bases left between them. CDR3 DNA sequence: TGTGCCAGCAGCGGACAGAGGAAGGATGGCTACACCTTC. As protein: CASSGQRKDGYTF.

The V gene is TRBV29-1, the J gene TRBJ2-7, with D perhaps TRBD2 (5 bases). The V end lost 4 bases, the J end lost 6 bases, and 19 bases lay between the germline ends. Per the germline V gene, CDR1 is SQVTM and CDR2 is ANQGSEA. The CDR3 is made up of 14 amino acids. The CDR3 sequence is CSVVRGPAISEQYF. The DNA for the CDR3 is TGCAGCGTTGTTAGAGGGCCGGCTATATCCGAGCAGTACTTC.

V and J are TRBV6-1 and TRBJ2-7, with 10 bases lining up with TRBD1. Looked up from germline, CDR1 is MNHNS and CDR2 is SASEGT. The V and J ends lost 6 bases and 2 bases, in that order; junction bases with no gene match: 7. This CDR3 spans 15 amino acids. The CDR3, as DNA: TGTGCCAGCAGGGGAGGACAGGGGGTCACCTACGAGCAGTACTTC. Protein product: CASRGGQGVTYEQYF.

The chain employs TRBV19 and TRBJ1-1; the match to TRBD1 covers 8 bases. The CDR3 totals 18 residues. With V trimmed by 0 bases and J by 4 bases, 13 bases remained unmatched. The germline CDR1 and CDR2 sequences are LNHDA and SQIVND (reference sequence). This chain's CDR3 is CASSIDLGQGAPLTEAFF. The DNA for the CDR3 is TGTGCCAGTAGTATAGATCTCGGCCAGGGGGCCCCTCTCACTGAAGCTTTCTTT. The full variable domain, completed using reference TRBV19 and TRBJ1-1, is DGGITQSPKYLFRKEGQNVTLSCEQNLNHDAMYWYRQDPGQGLRLIYYSQIVNDFQKGDIAEGYSVSREKKESFPLTVTSAQKNPTAFYLCASSIDLGQGAPLTEAFFGQGTRLTVV.

This sequence joins TRBV18 and TRBJ2-5; no definite D call. The germline CDR1 and CDR2 sequences are KGHSH and LQKENI. The CDR3 is 13 amino acids. Trimming took 0 bases from V and 1 from J, leaving 3 bases between them. This CDR3 reads CASSPPSQETQYF. DNA of the CDR3: TGTGCCAGCTCACCACCGAGCCAAGAGACCCAGTACTTC.

This clone was detected only once. The rearrangement joins TRBV6-1 to TRBJ2-1; 10 nucleotides match TRBD2. This CDR3 has 15 residues. With 6 bases clipped from V and 1 base from J, the junction kept 3 bases outside the gene matches. Germline assignment: CDR1 MNHNS and CDR2 SASEGT. This chain's CDR3 is CASSRTSGSYNEQFF. Here the CDR3 DNA reads TGTGCCAGCAGCCGGACTAGCGGTTCCTACAATGAGCAGTTCTTC.

J is TRBJ2-1 and V is TRBV30, with a tentative D call TRBD2 (5 bases). The germline gives CDR1 GTSNPN, CDR2 SVGIG (reference sequence). CDR3 length equals 14 residues. Trimming cost V 1 base and J 9 bases, with 16 bases left between them. In DNA, the CDR3 is TGTGCCTGGAGTGAGGGAGCTCGGCCTGGTGAGCAGTTCTTC. This sequence encodes CAWSEGARPGEQFF.

In DNA, the CDR3 is TGTGCCAGCAGTGGGCTCGGCACAGGAAAGGACAATGAGCAGTTCTTC. It codes for CASSGLGTGKDNEQFF. The V and J genes are TRBV6-4 and TRBJ2-1; the D gene is possibly TRBD1 (5 bases). Deletions cut 4 bases from V and 5 bases from J, with 18 bases between. This CDR3 has 16 residues. Germline values: CDR1 MRHNA, CDR2 SNTAGT.

The rearrangement joins TRBV12-5 to TRBJ2-5; 9 bases align to TRBD1. Germline CDR1 reads LGHNT; CDR2 reads FRNRAP. After removal of 5 bases from V and 9 bases from J, the junction contained 37 bases not matched to a gene. This CDR3 is built from 23 residues. CDR3 in amino acids: CASGPWDRESQETQRGREGAQYF. CDR3 bases: TGTGCTAGTGGTCCCTGGGACAGGGAAAGCCAAGAGACCCAGAGGGGGCGGGAAGGGGCCCAGTACTTC.

V and J are TRBV6-1 and TRBJ1-5, with D possibly being TRBD1 (6 bases). The V and J ends lost 6 bases and 3 bases respectively, with 18 bases between them. The germline V gene has CDR1 MNHNS and CDR2 SASEGT. The CDR3 loop spans 16 amino acids. This CDR3 is CASRESTGTVNQPQHF. The CDR3 nucleotides are TGTGCCAGCAGGGAATCTACAGGGACGGTCAATCAGCCCCAGCATTTT.

This clone appeared once. V usage is TRBV7-2 and J usage is TRBJ1-3; tentative D call: TRBD1 (5 bases). V was trimmed by 5 bases and J by 1 base, leaving 12 bases between them. The CDR3 spans 15 residues. Germline loops: CDR1 SGHTA, CDR2 FQGNSA. CDR3 DNA sequence: TGTGCCAGCAGCCCCTCCCGACAGTCTGGAAACACCATATATTTT. Translation: CASSPSRQSGNTIYF.

This sequence joins TRBV2 and TRBJ2-1; 7 bases map to TRBD2. Trimming removed 1 base from V and 2 bases from J; junction bases left unmatched: 5. This CDR3 contains 16 residues. CDR1 and CDR2 (germline): SNHLY, FYNNEI. The CDR3 DNA reads TGTGCCAGCAGTGAAGGGGGGAGGGGCGCCTACAATGAGCAGTTCTTC. It yields the protein CASSEGGRGAYNEQFF.

The V and J genes are TRBV2 and TRBJ2-7; TRBD2 matches 14 bases. This CDR3 contains 14 residues. The germline V gene has CDR1 SNHLY and CDR2 FYNNEI. J gave up 7 bases and V 6 bases, and 5 bases lay outside the gene matches. The CDR3 nucleotides read TGTGCCAGCAGGGAGACTAGCGGGAGGGATGAGCAGTACTTC. Protein: CASRETSGRDEQYF.

The J gene is TRBJ2-5, the V gene TRBV6-5, with D hard to call. Germline-derived CDR1 and CDR2 are MNHEY and SVGAGI. The CDR3 spans 13 residues. Trimming removed 4 bases at V and 3 bases at J, with 9 bases between. CDR3 DNA: TGTGCCAGCAGTTCCGACACCAAAGAGACCCAGTACTTC. Protein: CASSSDTKETQYF.

This clone occurred once. The chain links TRBV2 to TRBJ1-4; the D gene is possibly TRBD1 (5 bases). The CDR3 length is 13 residues. V lost 4 bases to trimming and J lost 8 bases, with 11 bases between them. Germline V gene lookup returns CDR1 SNHLY and CDR2 FYNNEI. The CDR3 is CASSAGYEEKLFF. CDR3 DNA sequence: TGTGCCAGCAGTGCAGGGTATGAAGAAAAACTGTTTTTT.

V is TRBV5-1 and J is TRBJ1-6, with 9 bases aligning to TRBD1. The germline CDR1 and CDR2 sequences are SGHRS and YFSETQ. The trim removed 4 bases at V and 7 bases at J, leaving 12 bases unmatched. This CDR3 region has 17 residues. The CDR3 protein is CASSLQDRGGRNSPLHF. CDR3 sequence (DNA): TGCGCCAGCAGCCTTCAGGACAGGGGAGGACGAAATTCACCCCTCCACTTT.

V gene TRBV12-1 combines with J gene TRBJ2-7; no check of the table's D call, TRBD2, against the DNA was made. TRBV12-1 is classified as a pseudogene. The CDR3 is 13 residues long. For the CDR3, the DNA is TGTGCCAGCCGCCGTGCTGCGGCACGCGAGCAGTACTTC. Encoded protein: CASRRAAAREQYF.

J is TRBJ1-5 and V is TRBV19; 7 bases are shared with TRBD1. CDR3 length equals 14 residues. Germline trimming cut 9 bases from V and 0 bases from J; bases unmatched to any gene: 5. The germline gives CDR1 LNHDA, CDR2 SQIVND (reference sequence). The CDR3: CASRNRGSNQPQHF. In DNA form, the CDR3 reads TGTGCCAGCCGGAACAGGGGTAGCAATCAGCCCCAGCATTTT.

The chain employs TRBV27 and TRBJ2-7, with 8 positions matching TRBD2. Unmatched junction bases numbered 15, after V lost 5 bases and J lost 3 bases. The germline CDR1 and CDR2 sequences are MNHEY and SMNVEV (reference sequence). CDR3 length: 17 residues. This chain's CDR3 is CASSPRGGVTRGYEQYF. CDR3 in DNA: TGTGCCAGCAGTCCCCGGGGGGGGGTGACTCGCGGCTACGAGCAGTACTTC.